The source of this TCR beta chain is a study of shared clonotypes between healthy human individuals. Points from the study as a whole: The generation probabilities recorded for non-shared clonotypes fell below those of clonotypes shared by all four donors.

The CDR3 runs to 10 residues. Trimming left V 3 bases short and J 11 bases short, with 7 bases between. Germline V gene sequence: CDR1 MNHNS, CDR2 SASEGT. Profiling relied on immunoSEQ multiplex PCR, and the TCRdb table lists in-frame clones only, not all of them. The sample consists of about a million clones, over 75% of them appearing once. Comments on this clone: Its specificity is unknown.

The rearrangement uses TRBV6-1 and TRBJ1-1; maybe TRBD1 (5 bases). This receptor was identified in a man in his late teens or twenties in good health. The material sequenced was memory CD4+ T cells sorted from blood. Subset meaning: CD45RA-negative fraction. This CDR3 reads CASSDWGAFF. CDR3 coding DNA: TGTGCCAGCAGTGACTGGGGGGCTTTCTTT.